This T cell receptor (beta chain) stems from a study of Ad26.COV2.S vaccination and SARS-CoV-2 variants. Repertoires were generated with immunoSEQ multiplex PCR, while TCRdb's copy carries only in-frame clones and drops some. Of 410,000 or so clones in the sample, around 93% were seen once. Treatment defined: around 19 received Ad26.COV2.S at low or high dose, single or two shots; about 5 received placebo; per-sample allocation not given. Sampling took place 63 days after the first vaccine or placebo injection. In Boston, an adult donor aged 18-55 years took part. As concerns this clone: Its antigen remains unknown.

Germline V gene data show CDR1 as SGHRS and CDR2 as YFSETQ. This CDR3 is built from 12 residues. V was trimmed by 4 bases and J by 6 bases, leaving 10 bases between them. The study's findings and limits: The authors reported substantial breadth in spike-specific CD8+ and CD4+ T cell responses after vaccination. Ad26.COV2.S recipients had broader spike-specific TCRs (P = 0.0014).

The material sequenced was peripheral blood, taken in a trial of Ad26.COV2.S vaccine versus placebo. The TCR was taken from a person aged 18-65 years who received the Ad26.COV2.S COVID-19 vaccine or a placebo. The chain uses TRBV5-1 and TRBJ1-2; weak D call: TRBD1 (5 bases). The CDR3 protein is CASSPGGDGYTF. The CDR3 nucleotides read TGCGCCAGCAGCCCCGGGGGGGATGGCTACACCTTC.